Here is one T cell receptor (beta chain) with its context. The antigen it binds to is not known. The record has no base qualities; no much larger clone is one base away. Using the deep immunoSEQ assay, TCR CDR3 regions were amplified from genomic DNA by multiplex PCR. Genomic DNA extracted from each cell subset was distributed evenly over all wells of several immunoSEQ 96-well plates, and each plate served as one replicate. For sorted subsets, each replicate PCR was loaded with approximately 0.2 ug genomic DNA, equivalent to about 33,000 T cell genomes. Purified libraries were measured with a Qubit 3.0 fluorometer, size-checked on a Bioanalyzer 2100, and measured again with the KAPA Library Quantification kit. Each immunoSEQ 96-well plate was sequenced on its own single-read 150-cycle Illumina NextSeq 550 flow cell. The study's own analysis went as follows. Because the immunoSEQ output included only junctional sequences and no quality scores, the filtering could not be the same as the filtering used for full-length reads. Sequences were annotated with PyIR, a Python wrapper for IgBLAST v1.9, using IMGT germline references to assign V/J genes and CDR3. Any read was removed if the V/J assignment was weak (E-value above 1e-6), the CDR3 was missing, or the read contained stop codons, out-of-frame junctions, or ambiguous translated residues. A V3J clonotype was defined by an identical inferred V gene, J gene, and CDR3 amino acid sequence. Percentage overlap between repertoires was calculated by dividing the number of shared unique clonotypes by the size of the smaller repertoire. Richness of each repertoire was evaluated using RTK rarefaction, the Chao1 estimator, and Recon v2.1 estimates of unobserved clonotypes. OLGA was used to compute generation probabilities for all TCRbeta clonotypes that the gDNA method yielded from several donors. The table comes from immuneACCESS by way of TCRdb, which keeps in-frame sequences with V and J called. Part of the clones is missing from these tables; in studies checked, under half for an unresolved V gene and the rest for unknown reasons. The D gene and trimming were derived from the DNA, and the V and J assignments and clone size from that table. The sample table contains about 380,000 clones; only one count was recorded for approximately 96% of them. About 0.32% of the sample lies in the top ten.

The donors were healthy, HIV-negative adults with no recently reported acute infections or vaccinations. All donors were Caucasian adults living in Nashville, Tennessee, USA. CD8 memory samples were composed of magnetically selected CD45RO+ cells combined with CCR7-negative CD45RA+ effector memory (TemRA) cells. Blood was obtained by leukapheresis, after which PBMCs were separated by Ficoll-Histopaque density gradient centrifugation and cryopreserved in liquid nitrogen vapor phase. Purity and quantity of every magnetically sorted T cell population were checked by analytical flow cytometry. Each sorted fraction had its genomic DNA isolated and then quantified by UV absorbance on a Nanodrop 2000c. The data belong to a study of shared clonotypes between healthy human individuals (dated by TCRdb to 2020 to 2021). The study in broad terms: The cohort included three men and a couple of women between 18 and 49 years of age. Different laboratories and diverse techniques were used to prepare libraries and sequence TCR repertoires, to increase sequencing depth and limit assay-specific biases. To estimate repertoire size and how much clonotypes are shared between individuals, the study performed deep sequencing of blood TCR repertoires from about five healthy adults. For each donor, CD4 naive and CD4 memory were each given three plates, CD8 naive was given two plates, and CD8 memory was given one plate. Each donor's leukapheresis produced roughly between roughly 0.94 and 9.5 billion PBMCs.

The full study reports these points: Because the study included only a small number of donors, the genetic and exposure-history diversity represented was limited. Even with the large sequencing depth, rarefaction of the sorted-subset datasets indicated that sequencing was incomplete. Only blood was sampled, and tissue TCR repertoires likely differ from those in blood. Clonotypes shared by all four sorted-subset donors showed higher generation probabilities than non-shared clonotypes. Pairwise subsampling indicated that sequencing depth was expected to affect the degree of clonotype sharing among donors. Naive subsets generally had larger estimated clonotype richness than memory subsets. Across a few donors, 5% to 6% of naive CD4, around 3.5% of naive CD8, roughly 2.2% of memory CD4, and roughly 0.4% of memory CD8 clonotypes were shared.

This TCR was recovered from a young man in good health. Sample: memory CD8+ T cells sorted from blood. Explained via the paper, the cell subset or site label denotes: CD45RO+ cells pooled with CCR7-negative TemRA cells.

Here the CDR3 is given as CASSQGGGRSKVNEQFF. The nucleotide sequence is TGCGCCAGCAGCCAAGGCGGCGGGAGAAGTAAGGTCAATGAGCAGTTCTTC. The rearranged chain carries TRBV4-1 and TRBJ2-1; 7 nucleotides in the junction match TRBD2. The germline V gene yields MGHRA for CDR1 and YSYEKL for CDR2. Trimming leaves V shorter by 1 base and J shorter by 6 bases, with the junction holding 12 bases beyond the gene matches. From cysteine to phenylalanine, the CDR3 is 17 amino acids long. Solely the CDR3 DNA is kept, with 51 bases framed from the first base.